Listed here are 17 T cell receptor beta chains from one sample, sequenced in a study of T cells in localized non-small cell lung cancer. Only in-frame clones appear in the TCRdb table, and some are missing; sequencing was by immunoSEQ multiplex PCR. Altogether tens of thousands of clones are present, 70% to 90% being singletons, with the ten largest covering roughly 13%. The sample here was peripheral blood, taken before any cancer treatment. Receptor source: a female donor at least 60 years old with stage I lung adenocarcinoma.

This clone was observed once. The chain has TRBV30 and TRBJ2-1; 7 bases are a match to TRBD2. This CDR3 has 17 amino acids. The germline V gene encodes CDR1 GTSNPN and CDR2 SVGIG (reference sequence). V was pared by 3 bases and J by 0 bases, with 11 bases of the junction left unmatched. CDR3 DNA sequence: TGTGCCTGGAGGGGGTCGGGGGGACCGAGCTCCTACAATGAGCAGTTCTTC. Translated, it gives CAWRGSGGPSSYNEQFF.

CDR3 DNA sequence: TGTGCCAGCATGGACAGGGGAGGAACTGAAGCTTTCTTT. Translated, it gives CASMDRGGTEAFF. The V gene is TRBV7-9, the J gene TRBJ1-1, with TRBD1 identical over 9 bases. Unmatched junction bases numbered 5, after V lost 7 bases and J lost 5 bases. Germline V gene lookup returns CDR1 SEHNR and CDR2 FQNEAQ (reference sequence). CDR3 length: 13 residues. Full variable domain (remainder filled in from reference TRBV7-9 and TRBJ1-1): DTGVSQNPRHKITKRGQNVTFRCDPISEHNRLYWYRQTLGQGPEFLTYFQNEAQLEKSRLLSDRFSAERPKGSFSTLEIQRTEQGDSAMYLCASMDRGGTEAFFGQGTRLTVV.

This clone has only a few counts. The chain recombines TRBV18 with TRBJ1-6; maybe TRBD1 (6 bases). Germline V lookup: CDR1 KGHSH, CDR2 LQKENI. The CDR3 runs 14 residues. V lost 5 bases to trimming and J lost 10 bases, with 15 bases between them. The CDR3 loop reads CASSTSGGESPLHF. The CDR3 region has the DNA TGTGCCAGCTCAACTTCCGGGGGCGAGTCACCCCTCCACTTT.

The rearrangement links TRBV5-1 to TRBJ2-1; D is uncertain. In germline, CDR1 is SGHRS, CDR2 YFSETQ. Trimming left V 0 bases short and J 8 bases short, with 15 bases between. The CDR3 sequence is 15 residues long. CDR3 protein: CASSLVGLERHEQFF. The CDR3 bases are TGCGCCAGCAGCTTGGTGGGCCTAGAACGGCATGAGCAGTTCTTC.

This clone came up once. This CDR3 reads CASSLANKATGQAGELFF. The DNA for the CDR3 is TGTGCCAGCAGCTTAGCCAATAAAGCGACAGGGCAAGCCGGGGAGCTGTTTTTT. The rearrangement joins TRBV7-9 to TRBJ2-2, with 7 nucleotides matching TRBD1. The V segment lost 0 bases and the J segment 6 bases; nucleotides outside the gene matches: 13. This CDR3 has 18 residues. Looked up from germline, CDR1 is SEHNR and CDR2 is FQNEAQ (reference sequence). Filled out from reference TRBV7-9 and TRBJ2-2, the complete variable domain reads DTGVSQNPRHKITKRGQNVTFRCDPISEHNRLYWYRQTLGQGPEFLTYFQNEAQLEKSRLLSDRFSAERPKGSFSTLEIQRTEQGDSAMYLCASSLANKATGQAGELFFGEGSRLTVL.

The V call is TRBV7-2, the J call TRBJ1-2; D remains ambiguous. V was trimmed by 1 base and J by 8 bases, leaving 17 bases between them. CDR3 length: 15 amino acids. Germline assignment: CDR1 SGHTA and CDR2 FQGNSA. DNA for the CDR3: TGTGCCAGCAGCTTAGGCGGGAGTCGGGCGCGAGGCTACACCTTC. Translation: CASSLGGSRARGYTF.

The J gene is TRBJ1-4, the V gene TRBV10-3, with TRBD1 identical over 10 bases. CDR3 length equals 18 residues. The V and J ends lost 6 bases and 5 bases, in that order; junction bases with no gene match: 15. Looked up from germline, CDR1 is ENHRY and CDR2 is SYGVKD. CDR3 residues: CAIRDRDRGFLKNEKLFF. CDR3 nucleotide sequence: TGTGCCATCAGAGACCGGGACAGGGGTTTTCTGAAGAATGAAAAACTGTTTTTT.

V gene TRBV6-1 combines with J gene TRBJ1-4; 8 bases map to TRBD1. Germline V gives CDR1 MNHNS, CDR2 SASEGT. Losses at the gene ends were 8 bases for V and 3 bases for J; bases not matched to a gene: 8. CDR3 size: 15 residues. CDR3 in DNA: TGTGCCAGCGTCCCAGGGGGCGCTTCTAATGAAAAACTGTTTTTT. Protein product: CASVPGGASNEKLFF.

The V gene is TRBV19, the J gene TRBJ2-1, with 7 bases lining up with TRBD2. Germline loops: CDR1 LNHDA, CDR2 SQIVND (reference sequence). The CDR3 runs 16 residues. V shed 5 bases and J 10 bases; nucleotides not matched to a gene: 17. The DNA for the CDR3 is TGTGCCAGTAGTGCCCTTGGGAGCGGGGAATTCTACGAGCAGTTCTTC. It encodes CASSALGSGEFYEQFF.

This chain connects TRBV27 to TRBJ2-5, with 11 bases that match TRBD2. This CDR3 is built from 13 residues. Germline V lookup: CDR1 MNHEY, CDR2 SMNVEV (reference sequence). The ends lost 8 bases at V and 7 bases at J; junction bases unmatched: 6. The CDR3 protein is CASSGTSGTTQYF. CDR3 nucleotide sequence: TGTGCCAGCTCGGGGACTAGCGGCACGACCCAGTACTTC.

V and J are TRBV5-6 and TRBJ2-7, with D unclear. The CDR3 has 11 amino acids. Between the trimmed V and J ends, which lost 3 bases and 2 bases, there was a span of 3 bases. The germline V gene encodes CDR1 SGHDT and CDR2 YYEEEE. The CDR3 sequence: CASSSPYEQYF. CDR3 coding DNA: TGTGCCAGCAGCTCCCCCTACGAGCAGTACTTC.

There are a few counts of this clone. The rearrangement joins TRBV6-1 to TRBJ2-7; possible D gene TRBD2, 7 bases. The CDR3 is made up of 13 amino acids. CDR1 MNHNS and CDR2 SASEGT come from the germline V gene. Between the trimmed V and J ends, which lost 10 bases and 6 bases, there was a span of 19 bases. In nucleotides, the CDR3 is TGTGCCACCCAGGCAGGGAGGGGGGTCGAGCAGTACTTC. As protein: CATQAGRGVEQYF.

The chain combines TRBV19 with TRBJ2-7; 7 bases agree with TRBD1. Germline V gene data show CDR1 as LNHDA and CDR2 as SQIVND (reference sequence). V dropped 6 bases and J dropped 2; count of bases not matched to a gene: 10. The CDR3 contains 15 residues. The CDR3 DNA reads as TGTGCCAGTAGATCGAAAGGGACAGCCACCTACGAGCAGTACTTC. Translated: CASRSKGTATYEQYF. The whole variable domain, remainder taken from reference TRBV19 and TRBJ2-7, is DGGITQSPKYLFRKEGQNVTLSCEQNLNHDAMYWYRQDPGQGLRLIYYSQIVNDFQKGDIAEGYSVSREKKESFPLTVTSAQKNPTAFYLCASRSKGTATYEQYFGPGTRLTVT.

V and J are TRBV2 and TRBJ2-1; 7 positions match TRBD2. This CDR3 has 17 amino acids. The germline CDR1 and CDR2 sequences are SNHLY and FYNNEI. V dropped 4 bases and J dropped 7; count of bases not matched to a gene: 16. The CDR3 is CASSAGSGVSLGNEQFF. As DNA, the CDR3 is TGTGCCAGCAGTGCGGGAAGCGGGGTCAGCTTGGGGAATGAGCAGTTCTTC.

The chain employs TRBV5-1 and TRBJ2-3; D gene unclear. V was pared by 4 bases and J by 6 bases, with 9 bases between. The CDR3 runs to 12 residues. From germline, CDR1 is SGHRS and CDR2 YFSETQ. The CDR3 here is CASSPLGDTQYF. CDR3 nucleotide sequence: TGCGCCAGCAGCCCCTTAGGGGATACGCAGTATTTT. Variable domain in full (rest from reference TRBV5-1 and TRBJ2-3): KAGVTQTPRYLIKTRGQQVTLSCSPISGHRSVSWYQQTPGQGLQFLFEYFSETQRNKGNFPGRFSGRQFSNSRSEMNVSTLELGDSALYLCASSPLGDTQYFGPGTRLTVL.

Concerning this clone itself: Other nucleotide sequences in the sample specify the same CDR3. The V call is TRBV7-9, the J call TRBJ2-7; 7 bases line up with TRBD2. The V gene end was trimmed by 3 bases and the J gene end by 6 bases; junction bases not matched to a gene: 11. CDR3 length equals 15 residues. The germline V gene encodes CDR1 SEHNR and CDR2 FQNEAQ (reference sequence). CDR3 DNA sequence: TGTGCCAGCAGCTTCTCGGGCGGGGAGGGGCGCGAGCAGTACTTC. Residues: CASSFSGGEGREQYF.

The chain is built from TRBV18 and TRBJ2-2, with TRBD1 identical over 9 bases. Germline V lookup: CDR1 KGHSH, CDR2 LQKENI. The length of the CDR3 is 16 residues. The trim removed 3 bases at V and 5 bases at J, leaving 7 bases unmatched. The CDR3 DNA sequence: TGTGCCAGCTCACCCCTTCTGGACAGGGGAACCGGGGAGCTGTTTTTT. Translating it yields CASSPLLDRGTGELFF.